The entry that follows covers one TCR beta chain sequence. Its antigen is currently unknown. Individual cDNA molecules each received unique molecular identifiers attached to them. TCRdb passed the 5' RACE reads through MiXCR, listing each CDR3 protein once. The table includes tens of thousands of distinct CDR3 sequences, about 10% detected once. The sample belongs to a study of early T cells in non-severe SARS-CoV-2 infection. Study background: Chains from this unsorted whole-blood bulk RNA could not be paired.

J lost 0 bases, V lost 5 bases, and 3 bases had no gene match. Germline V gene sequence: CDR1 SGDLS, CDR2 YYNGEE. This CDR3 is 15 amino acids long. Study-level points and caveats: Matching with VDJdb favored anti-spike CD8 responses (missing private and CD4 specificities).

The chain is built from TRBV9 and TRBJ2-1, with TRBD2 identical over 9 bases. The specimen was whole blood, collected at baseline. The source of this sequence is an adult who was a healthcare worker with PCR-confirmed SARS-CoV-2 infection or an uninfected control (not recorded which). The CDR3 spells CASSASGVSYNEQFF. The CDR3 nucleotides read TGTGCCAGCAGTGCTAGCGGGGTCTCCTACAATGAGCAGTTCTTC.